This T cell receptor beta chain derives from a study of cytomegalovirus exposure and HLA in healthy donors. Both 60 Vbeta primers and 13 Jbeta primers went into the PCR. Produced via immunoSEQ multiplex PCR; TCRdb's table is partial and in-frame only. The table includes under 90,000 clones, 70% to 85% detected once. At collection, donors were nominally healthy, but unrecorded immune exposures were probable. Whole-study results and caveats: According to an earlier analysis, most TCR beta V segments yielded productive rearrangements about 90% or about 30% of the time. As a later analysis showed, a missense DCLRE1C variant was linked to trimming of TCR beta V- and J-genes. A later analysis reportedly found that, within productive TCRs, an Asian-associated ancestry cluster had fewer N-insertions than the mean observed across the approximately 700 donors.

V lost 0 bases and J lost 9; bases outside the gene matches: 8. Germline lookup yields CDR1 KGHSH and CDR2 LQKENI. CDR3 length: 15 amino acids. A note on this clone: Its antigen is unknown.

The sequencing sample was made of PBMCs. This sequence was found in a woman aged 35 to 49 in good health and CMV-seronegative. The chain recombines TRBV18 with TRBJ2-1, with TRBD2 matching over 7 bases. CDR3 in amino acids: CASSPPEGGLSEQFF. The CDR3, as DNA: TGTGCCAGCTCACCACCGGAGGGAGGGTTGAGTGAGCAGTTCTTC.